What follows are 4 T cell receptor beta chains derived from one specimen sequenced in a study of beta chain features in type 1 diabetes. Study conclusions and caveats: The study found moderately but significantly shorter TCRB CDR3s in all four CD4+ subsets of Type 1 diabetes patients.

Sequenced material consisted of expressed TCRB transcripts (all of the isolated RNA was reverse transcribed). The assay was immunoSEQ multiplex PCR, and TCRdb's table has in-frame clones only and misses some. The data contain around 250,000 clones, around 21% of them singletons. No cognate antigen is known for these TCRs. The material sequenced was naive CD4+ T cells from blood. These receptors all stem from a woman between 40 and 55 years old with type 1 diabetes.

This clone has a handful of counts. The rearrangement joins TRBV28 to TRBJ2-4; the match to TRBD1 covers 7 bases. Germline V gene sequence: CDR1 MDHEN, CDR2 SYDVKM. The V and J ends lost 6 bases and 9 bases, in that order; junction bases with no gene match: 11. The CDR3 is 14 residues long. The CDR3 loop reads CASRKGTDIRIQYF. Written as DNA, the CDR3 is TGTGCCAGCAGGAAGGGGACAGACATCCGCATTCAGTACTTC.

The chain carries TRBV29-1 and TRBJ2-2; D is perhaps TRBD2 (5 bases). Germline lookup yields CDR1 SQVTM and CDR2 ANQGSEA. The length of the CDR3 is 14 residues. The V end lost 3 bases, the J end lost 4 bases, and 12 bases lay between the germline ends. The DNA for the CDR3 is TGCAGCGTTGATTCCGGGGTTGGCACCGGGGAGCTGTTTTTT. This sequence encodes CSVDSGVGTGELFF.

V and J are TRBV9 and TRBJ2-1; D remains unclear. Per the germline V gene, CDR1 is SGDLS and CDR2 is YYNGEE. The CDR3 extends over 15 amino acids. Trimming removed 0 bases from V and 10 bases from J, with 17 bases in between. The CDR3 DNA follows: TGTGCCAGCAGCGTAGACTCGACTGCTCGGCGGGAGCAGTTCTTC. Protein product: CASSVDSTARREQFF.

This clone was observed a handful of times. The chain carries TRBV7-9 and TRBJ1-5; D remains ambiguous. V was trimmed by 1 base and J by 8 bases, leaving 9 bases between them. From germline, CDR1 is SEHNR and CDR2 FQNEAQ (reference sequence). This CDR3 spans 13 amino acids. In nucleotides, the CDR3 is TGTGCCAGCAGCTTAGACTGGGCAGAGCCCCAGCATTTT. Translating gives CASSLDWAEPQHF.